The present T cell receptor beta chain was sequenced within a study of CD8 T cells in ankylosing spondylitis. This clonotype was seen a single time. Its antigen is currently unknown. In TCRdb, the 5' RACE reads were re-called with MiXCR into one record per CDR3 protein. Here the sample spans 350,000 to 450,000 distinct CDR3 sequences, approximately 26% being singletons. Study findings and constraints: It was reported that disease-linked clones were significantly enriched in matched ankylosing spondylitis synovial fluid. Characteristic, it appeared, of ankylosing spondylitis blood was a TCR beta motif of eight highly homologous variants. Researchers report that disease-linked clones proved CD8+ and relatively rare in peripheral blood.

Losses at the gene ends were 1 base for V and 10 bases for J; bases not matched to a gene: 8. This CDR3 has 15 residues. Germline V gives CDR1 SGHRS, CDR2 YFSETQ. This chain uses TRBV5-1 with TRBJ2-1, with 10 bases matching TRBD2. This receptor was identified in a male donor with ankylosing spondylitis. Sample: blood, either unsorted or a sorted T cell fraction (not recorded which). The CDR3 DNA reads TGCGCCAGCAGCTTGCAGCGGGAGGGCCTCGGGGAGCAGTTCTTC. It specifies CASSLQREGLGEQFF.